The sequence of this T cell receptor (beta chain) was determined in a study of T cell repertoires in cytomegalovirus infection. Study information: The authors used CMV epitopes that were HLA-C-restricted (recently identified) and HLA-B-restricted (well studied). Matching HLA type, along with CMV infection, was indicated by public TCR beta signatures. Study observations and caveats: Predominance within the ex vivo response was attributable to HLA-C-restricted CMV-specific TCR beta clonotypes. Summed frequency of shared TCR beta families picked out CMV carriers who also had the relevant HLA.

Remarks on this clonotype: Its target is not known.

TCRdb used MiXCR to reprocess the reads, holding one entry per CDR3 protein. Of about half a million distinct CDR3 sequences listed, 40% to 50% are singletons. Germline V CDR1 and CDR2: SQVTM, ANQGSEA. The CDR3 has 10 residues. The V and J ends lost 4 bases and 10 bases respectively, with 8 bases between them. This receptor was taken from a human donor in good health (CMV status not recorded). Some clones in this sample may be carry-over from other donors' samples. V gene TRBV29-1 combines with J gene TRBJ2-1; D remains unclear. Material: cultured PBMCs, obtained from culture after CMV antigen stimulation. CDR3 sequence: CSVGSREQFF. CDR3 nucleotides: TGCAGCGTTGGATCCAGGGAGCAGTTCTTC.